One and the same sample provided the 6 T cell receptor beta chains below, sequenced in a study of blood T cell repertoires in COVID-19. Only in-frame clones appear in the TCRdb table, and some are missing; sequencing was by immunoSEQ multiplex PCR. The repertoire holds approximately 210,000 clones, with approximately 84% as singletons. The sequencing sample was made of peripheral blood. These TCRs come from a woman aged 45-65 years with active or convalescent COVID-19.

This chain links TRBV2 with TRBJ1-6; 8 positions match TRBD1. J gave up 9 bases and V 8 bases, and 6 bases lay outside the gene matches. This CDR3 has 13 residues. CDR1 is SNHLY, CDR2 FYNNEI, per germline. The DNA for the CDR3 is TGTGCCAGCCAAGGACAGGGCGGTTCACCCCTCCACTTT. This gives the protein CASQGQGGSPLHF.

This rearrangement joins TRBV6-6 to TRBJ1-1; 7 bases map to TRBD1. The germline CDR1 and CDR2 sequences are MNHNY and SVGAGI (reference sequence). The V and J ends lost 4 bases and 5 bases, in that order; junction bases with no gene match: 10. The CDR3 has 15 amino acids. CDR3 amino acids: CASSSTTGSETEAFF. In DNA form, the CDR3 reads TGTGCCAGCAGTTCTACGACAGGGTCAGAGACTGAAGCTTTCTTT.

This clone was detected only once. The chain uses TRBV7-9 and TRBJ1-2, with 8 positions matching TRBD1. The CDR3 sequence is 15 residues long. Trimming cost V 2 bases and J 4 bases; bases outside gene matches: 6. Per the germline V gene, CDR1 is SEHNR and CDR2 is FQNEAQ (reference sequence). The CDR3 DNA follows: TGTGCCAGCAGCTTAACGGACAGGGTAACCTATGGCTACACCTTC. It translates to CASSLTDRVTYGYTF.

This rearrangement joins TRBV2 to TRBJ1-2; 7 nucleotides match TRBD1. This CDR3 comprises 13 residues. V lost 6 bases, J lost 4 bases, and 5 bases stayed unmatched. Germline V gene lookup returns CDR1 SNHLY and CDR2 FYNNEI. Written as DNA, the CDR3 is TGTGCCAGCAGCGCAGACAGGGTCTATGGCTACACCTTC. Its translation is CASSADRVYGYTF.

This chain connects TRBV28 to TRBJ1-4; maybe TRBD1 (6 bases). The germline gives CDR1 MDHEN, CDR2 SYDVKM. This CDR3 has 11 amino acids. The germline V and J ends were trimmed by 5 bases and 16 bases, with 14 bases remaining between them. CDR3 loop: CASSGGRERFF. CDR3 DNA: TGTGCCAGCAGTGGGGGCAGGGAACGGTTTTTT.

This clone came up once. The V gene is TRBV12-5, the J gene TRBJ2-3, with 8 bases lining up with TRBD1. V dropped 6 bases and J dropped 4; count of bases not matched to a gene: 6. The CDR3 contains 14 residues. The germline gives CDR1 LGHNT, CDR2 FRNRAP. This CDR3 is CASGPTGEPDTQYF. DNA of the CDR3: TGTGCTAGTGGGCCGACAGGGGAGCCAGATACGCAGTATTTT.